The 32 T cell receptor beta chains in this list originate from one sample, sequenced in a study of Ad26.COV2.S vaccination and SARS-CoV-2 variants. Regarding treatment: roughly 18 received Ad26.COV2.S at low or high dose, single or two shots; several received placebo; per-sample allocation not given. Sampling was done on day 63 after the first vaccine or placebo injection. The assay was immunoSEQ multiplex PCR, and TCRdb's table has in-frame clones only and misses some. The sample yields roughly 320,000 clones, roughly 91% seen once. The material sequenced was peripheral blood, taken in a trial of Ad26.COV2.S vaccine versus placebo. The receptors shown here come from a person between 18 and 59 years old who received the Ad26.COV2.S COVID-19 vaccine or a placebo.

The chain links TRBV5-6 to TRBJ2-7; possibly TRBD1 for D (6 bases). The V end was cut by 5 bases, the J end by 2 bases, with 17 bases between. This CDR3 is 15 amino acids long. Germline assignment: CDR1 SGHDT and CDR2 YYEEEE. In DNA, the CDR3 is TGTGCCAGCAGTTTTGTTTTAACAGGGCCCTACGAGCAGTACTTC. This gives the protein CASSFVLTGPYEQYF.

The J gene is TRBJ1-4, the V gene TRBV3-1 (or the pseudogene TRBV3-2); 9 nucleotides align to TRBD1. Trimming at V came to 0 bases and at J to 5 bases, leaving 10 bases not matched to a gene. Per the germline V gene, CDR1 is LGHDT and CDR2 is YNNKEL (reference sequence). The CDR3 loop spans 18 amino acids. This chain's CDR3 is CASSQETSTGTGNEKLFF. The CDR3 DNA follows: TGTGCCAGCAGCCAAGAAACTAGTACCGGGACAGGGAATGAAAAACTGTTTTTT.

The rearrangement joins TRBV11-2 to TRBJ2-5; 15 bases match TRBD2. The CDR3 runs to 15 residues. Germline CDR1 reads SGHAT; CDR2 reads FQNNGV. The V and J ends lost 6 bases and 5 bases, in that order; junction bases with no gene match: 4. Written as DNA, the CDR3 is TGTGCCAGCAGTCGGACTAGCGGGGGGGCGGAGACCCAGTACTTC. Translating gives CASSRTSGGAETQYF.

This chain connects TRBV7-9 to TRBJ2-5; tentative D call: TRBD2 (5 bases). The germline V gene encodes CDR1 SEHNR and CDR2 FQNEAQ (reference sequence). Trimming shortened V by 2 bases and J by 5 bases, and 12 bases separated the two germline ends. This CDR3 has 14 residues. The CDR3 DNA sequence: TGTGCCAGCAGCTTACAGTTCGGGGAGGAGACCCAGTACTTC. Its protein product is CASSLQFGEETQYF.

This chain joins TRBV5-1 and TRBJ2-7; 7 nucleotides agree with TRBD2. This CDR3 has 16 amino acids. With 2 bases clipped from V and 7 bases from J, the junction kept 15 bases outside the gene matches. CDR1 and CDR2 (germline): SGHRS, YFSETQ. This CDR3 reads CASSLPTGRSGGEQYF. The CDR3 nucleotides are TGCGCCAGCAGCTTACCCACCGGGAGGTCAGGAGGTGAGCAGTACTTC.

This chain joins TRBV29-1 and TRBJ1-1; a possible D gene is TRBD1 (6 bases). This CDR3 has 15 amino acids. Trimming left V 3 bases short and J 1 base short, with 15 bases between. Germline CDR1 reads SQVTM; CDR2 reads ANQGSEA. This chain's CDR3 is CSVDAQRGKNTEAFF. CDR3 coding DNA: TGCAGCGTTGACGCACAGAGGGGGAAGAACACTGAAGCTTTCTTT.

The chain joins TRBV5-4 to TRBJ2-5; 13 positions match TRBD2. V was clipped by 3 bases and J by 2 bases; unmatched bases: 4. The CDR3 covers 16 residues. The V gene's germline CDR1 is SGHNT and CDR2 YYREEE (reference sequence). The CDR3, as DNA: TGTGCCAGCAGCTATCCGGGACTAGCGGGACAAGAGACCCAGTACTTC. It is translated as CASSYPGLAGQETQYF.

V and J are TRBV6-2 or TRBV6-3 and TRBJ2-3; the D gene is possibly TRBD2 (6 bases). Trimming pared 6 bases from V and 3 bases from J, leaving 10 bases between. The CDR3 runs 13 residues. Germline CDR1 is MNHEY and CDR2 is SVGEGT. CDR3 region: CASSPGETDTQYF. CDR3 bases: TGTGCCAGCAGCCCGGGAGAGACAGATACGCAGTATTTT.

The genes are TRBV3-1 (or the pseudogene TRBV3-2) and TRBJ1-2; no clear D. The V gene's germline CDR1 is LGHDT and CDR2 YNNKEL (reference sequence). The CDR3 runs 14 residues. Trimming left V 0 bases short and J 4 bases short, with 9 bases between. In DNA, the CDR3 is TGTGCCAGCAGCCAAGATAGCCCCATCTATGGCTACACCTTC. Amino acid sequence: CASSQDSPIYGYTF.

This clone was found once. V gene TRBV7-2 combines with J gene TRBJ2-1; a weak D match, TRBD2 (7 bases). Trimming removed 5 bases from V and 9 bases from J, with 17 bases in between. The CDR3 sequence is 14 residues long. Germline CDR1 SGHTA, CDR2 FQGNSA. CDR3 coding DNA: TGTGCCAGCAGCCTCGACAGGACTAGGGTTGAGCAGTTCTTC. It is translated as CASSLDRTRVEQFF.

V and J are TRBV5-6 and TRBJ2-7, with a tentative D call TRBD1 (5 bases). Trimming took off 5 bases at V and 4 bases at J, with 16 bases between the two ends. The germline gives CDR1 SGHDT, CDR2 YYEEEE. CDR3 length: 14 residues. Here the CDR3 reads CASSSDPGMYEQYF. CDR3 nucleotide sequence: TGTGCCAGCAGTTCGGACCCAGGGATGTACGAGCAGTACTTC.

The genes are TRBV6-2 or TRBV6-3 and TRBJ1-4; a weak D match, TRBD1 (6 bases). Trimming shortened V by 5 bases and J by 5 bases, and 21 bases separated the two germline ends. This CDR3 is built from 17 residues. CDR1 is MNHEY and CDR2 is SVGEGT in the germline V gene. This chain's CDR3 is CASSQLLQGGKNEKLFF. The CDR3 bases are TGTGCCAGCAGTCAACTACTACAGGGTGGAAAGAATGAAAAACTGTTTTTT.

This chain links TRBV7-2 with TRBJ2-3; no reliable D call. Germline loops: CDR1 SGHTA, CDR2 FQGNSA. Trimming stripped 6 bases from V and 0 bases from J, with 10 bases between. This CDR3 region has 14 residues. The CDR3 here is CASSLAWSTDTQYF. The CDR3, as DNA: TGTGCCAGCAGTTTGGCCTGGAGCACAGATACGCAGTATTTT.

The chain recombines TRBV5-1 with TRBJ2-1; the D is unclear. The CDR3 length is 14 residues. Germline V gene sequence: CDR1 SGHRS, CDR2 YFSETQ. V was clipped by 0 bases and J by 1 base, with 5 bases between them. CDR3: CASSLDGSYNEQFF. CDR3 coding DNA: TGCGCCAGCAGCTTGGATGGATCCTACAATGAGCAGTTCTTC.

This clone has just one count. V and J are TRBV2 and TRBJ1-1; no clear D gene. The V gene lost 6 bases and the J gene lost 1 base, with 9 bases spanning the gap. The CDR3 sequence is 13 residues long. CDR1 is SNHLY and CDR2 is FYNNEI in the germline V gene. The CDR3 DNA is TGTGCCAGCAGAATGGAACAGAACACTGAAGCTTTCTTT. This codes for CASRMEQNTEAFF.

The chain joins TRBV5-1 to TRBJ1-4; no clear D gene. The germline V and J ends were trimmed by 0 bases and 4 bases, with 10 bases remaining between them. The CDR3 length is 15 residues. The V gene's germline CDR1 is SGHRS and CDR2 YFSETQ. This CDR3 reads CASSLGAGSNEKLFF. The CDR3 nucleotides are TGCGCCAGCAGCTTGGGGGCAGGCAGTAATGAAAAACTGTTTTTT.

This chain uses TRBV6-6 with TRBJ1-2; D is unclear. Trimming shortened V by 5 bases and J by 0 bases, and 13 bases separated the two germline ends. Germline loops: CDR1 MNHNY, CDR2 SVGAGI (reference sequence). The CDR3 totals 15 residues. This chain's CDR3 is CASSTGRRTNYGYTF. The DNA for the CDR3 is TGTGCCAGCAGTACCGGACGACGAACTAACTATGGCTACACCTTC.

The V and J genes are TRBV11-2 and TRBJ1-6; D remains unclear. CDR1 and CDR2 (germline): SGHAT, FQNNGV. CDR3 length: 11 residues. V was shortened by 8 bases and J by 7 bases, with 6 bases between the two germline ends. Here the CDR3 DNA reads TGTGCCAGCTCCGAAAATTCACCCCTCCACTTT. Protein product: CASSENSPLHF.

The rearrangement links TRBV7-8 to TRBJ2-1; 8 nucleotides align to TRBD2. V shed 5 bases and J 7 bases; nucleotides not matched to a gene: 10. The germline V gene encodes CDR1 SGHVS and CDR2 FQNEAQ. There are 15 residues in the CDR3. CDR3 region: CASSHRVAGYNEQFF. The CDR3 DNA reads TGTGCCAGCAGCCACAGAGTAGCGGGGTATAATGAGCAGTTCTTC.

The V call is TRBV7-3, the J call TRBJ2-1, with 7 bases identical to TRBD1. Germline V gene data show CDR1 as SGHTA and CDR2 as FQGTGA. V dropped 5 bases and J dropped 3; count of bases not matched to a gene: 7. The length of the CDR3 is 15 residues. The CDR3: CASSPPGQNYNEQFF. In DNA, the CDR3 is TGTGCCAGCAGCCCCCCGGGACAGAACTACAATGAGCAGTTCTTC.

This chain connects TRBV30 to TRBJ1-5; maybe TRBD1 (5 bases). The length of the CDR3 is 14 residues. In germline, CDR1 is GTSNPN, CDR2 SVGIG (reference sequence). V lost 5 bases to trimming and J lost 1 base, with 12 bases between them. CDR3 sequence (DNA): TGTGCCTGGGGAGGGCCAGGGAGCAATCAGCCCCAGCATTTT. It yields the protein CAWGGPGSNQPQHF.

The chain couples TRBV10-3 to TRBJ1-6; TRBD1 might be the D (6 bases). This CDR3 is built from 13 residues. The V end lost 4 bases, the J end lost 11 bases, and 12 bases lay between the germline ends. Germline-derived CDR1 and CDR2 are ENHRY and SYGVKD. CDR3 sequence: CAISGEGGTPLHF. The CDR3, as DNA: TGTGCCATCAGTGGGGAGGGGGGGACACCCCTCCACTTT.

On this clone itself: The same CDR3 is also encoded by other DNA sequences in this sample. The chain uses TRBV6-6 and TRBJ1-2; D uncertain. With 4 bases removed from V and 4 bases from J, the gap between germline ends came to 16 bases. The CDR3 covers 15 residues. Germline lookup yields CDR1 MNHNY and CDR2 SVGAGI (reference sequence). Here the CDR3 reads CASSFAPRDPYGYTF. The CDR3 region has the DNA TGTGCCAGCAGTTTCGCGCCCCGGGATCCCTATGGCTACACCTTC.

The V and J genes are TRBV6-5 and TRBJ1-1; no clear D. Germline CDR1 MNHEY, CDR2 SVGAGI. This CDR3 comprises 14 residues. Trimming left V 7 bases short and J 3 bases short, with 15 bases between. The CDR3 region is CASTSVFLDTEAFF. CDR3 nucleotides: TGTGCCAGCACCTCGGTGTTTCTGGACACTGAAGCTTTCTTT.

The CDR3 DNA reads TGCGCCAGCAGCCACGGGACAGGGGACACAGATACGCAGTATTTT. Protein sequence: CASSHGTGDTDTQYF. V usage is TRBV4-1 and J usage is TRBJ2-3; 10 bases match TRBD1. Germline CDR1 and CDR2: MGHRA and YSYEKL. The CDR3 runs to 15 residues. The V gene end was trimmed by 3 bases and the J gene end by 2 bases; junction bases not matched to a gene: 2.

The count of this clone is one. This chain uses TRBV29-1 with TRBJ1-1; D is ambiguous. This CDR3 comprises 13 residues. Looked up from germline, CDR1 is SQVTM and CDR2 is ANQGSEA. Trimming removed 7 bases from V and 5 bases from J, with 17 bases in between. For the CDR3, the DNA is TGCAGCGCCGCCGGGCTGGGTGGGACTGAAGCTTTCTTT. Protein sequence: CSAAGLGGTEAFF.

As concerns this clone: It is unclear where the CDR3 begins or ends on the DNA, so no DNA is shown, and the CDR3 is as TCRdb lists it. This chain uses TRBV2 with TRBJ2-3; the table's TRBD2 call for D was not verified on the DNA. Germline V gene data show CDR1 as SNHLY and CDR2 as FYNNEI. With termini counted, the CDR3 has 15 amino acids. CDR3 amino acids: CASRGPFLWTDTQYF.

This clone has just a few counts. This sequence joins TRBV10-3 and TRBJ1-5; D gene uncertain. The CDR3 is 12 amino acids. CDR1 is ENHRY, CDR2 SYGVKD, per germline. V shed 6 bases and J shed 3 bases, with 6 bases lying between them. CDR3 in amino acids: CAISSHNQPQHF. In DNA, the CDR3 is TGTGCCATCAGCTCACACAATCAGCCCCAGCATTTT.

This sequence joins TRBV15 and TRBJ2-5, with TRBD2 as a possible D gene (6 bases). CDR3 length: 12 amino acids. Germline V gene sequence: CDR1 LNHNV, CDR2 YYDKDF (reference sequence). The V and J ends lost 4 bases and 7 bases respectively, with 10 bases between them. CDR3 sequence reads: CATSTFGGTQYF. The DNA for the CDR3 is TGTGCCACCAGCACCTTCGGGGGGACCCAGTACTTC.

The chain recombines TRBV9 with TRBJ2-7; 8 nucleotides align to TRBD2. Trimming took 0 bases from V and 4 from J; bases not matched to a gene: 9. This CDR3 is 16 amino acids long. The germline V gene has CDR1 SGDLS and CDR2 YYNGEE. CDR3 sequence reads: CASSVGGAGARYEQYF. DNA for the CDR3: TGTGCCAGCAGCGTAGGCGGAGCGGGGGCTCGTTACGAGCAGTACTTC.

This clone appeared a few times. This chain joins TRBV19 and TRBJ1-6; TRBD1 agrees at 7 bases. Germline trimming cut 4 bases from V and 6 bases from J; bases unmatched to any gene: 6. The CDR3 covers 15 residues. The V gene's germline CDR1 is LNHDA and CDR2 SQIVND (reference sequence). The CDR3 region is CASSTQTGSNSPLHF. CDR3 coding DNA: TGTGCCAGTAGTACTCAGACAGGGAGTAATTCACCCCTCCACTTT.

CDR3 nucleotides: TGTGCCAGCAGTTACTCCCAGGGTTCCACTGAAGCTTTCTTT. It is translated as CASSYSQGSTEAFF. V and J are TRBV6-6 and TRBJ1-1, with D possibly matching TRBD1 (5 bases). CDR1 and CDR2 from the germline V gene are MNHNY and SVGAGI (reference sequence). Trimming removed 0 bases at V and 4 bases at J, with 9 bases between. This CDR3 is 14 amino acids long.